These T cell receptor beta chains were read from a single sample in a study of beta chain features in type 1 diabetes. Sequencing used immunoSEQ multiplex PCR; TCRdb keeps in-frame clones, though not all of them. The sample includes around 280,000 clones, over 12% of them seen just once. The sequencing input was naive CD4+ T cells from blood. These receptor sequences come from a young man with type 1 diabetes. Each CDR3 is given with its conserved first and last residue. The D gene is left open where the match is weak. A row's size may be missing; if present it is once, few, many or a size class.

j_call clone_size v_call d_call cdr3_nt cdr3_aa
TRBJ1-2 NA TRBV6-5 NA TGTGCCACCCGGGGTTTGGACTATGGCTACACCTTC CATRGLDYGYTF
TRBJ2-5 NA TRBV27 TRBD2 TGTGCCAGCAGGGGTGGACTAGCGGGAGGGGAAGAGACCCAGTACTTC CASRGGLAGGEETQYF
TRBJ2-1 NA TRBV7-6 TRBD2 TGTGCCAGCAGCTTGGGAGGTAGCGGGAATGAGCAGTTCTTC CASSLGGSGNEQFF
TRBJ2-6 NA TRBV18 TRBD2 TGTGCCAGCGGGAGGGGCGCGAACGTCCTGACTTTC CASGRGANVLTF
TRBJ2-7 few TRBV27 NA TGTGCCAGCAGTGACACAGGACCGTCCCACGAGCAGTACTTC CASSDTGPSHEQYF
TRBJ2-7 few TRBV2 TRBD1 TGTGCCAGCAGTAGACAGGGGCTCACCTACGAGCAGTACTTC CASSRQGLTYEQYF
TRBJ2-5 NA TRBV11-2 NA TGTGCCAGCAGCTTATGGGGAGACCAAGAGACCCAGTACTTC CASSLWGDQETQYF
TRBJ2-7 few TRBV7-2 TRBD2 TGTGCCAGCAGCTTAGGCGGTAGCGGGTTTGGGTACGAGCAGTACTTC CASSLGGSGFGYEQYF
TRBJ2-7 few TRBV5-1 TRBD1 TGCGCCAGCAGCTTGGAGGGGACAGGCTCCTACGAGCAGTACTTC CASSLEGTGSYEQYF
TRBJ2-7 NA TRBV28 NA TGTGCCAGCTTGGCAGGGCAGACCTACGAGCAGTACTTC CASLAGQTYEQYF
TRBJ2-2 NA TRBV4-3 NA TGCGCCAGCAGCCAAGTGGGGGGAGACACCGGGGAGCTGTTTTTT CASSQVGGDTGELFF
TRBJ2-7 once TRBV7-6 NA TGTGCCAGCAGCTTATCGACTAGTGTGGGCTACGAGCAGTACTTC CASSLSTSVGYEQYF
TRBJ2-5 few TRBV9 TRBD2 TGTGCCAGCAGCACACCAGGGACTAGCGGGAGGGTGAGGCAAGAGACCCAGTACTTC CASSTPGTSGRVRQETQYF
TRBJ1-2 few TRBV6-5 NA TGTGCCAGCAGTTACTCCCGGGGAGATAACTATGGCTACACCTTC CASSYSRGDNYGYTF
TRBJ2-7 few TRBV18 NA TGTGCCAGCTCACAAAGCGAGGTCGAGCAGTACTTC CASSQSEVEQYF
TRBJ2-7 NA TRBV28 TRBD2 TGTGCCAGCAGCTCGTTAGCGGGGGGCTCCTACGAGCAGTACTTC CASSSLAGGSYEQYF
TRBJ2-2 few TRBV19 NA TGTGCCAGTAGGATACAACAGGGCGGCGGGGAGCTGTTTTTT CASRIQQGGGELFF
TRBJ2-1 few TRBV28 TRBD2 TGTGCCAGCAGCAACGCGGGGGGGAATGAGCAGTTCTTC CASSNAGGNEQFF
TRBJ2-5 NA TRBV13 NA TGTGCCAGCAGCTTAGGTTCTCTTCGGCGCGGGGAGACCCAGTACTTC CASSLGSLRRGETQYF
TRBJ2-7 NA TRBV4-3 NA TGCGCCAGCAGCCAAGACCAACAATACGAGCAGTACTTC CASSQDQQYEQYF
TRBJ2-7 few TRBV11-2 NA TGTGCCAGCAGCCTCTTATACGAGCAGTACTTC CASSLLYEQYF
TRBJ2-3 few TRBV2 NA TGTGCCAGCATCTTCGGACAGATAGATACGCAGTATTTT CASIFGQIDTQYF
TRBJ2-3 NA TRBV6-5 NA TGTGCCAGCAGTTACTGGGGACACGGGAGGGATACGCAGTATTTT CASSYWGHGRDTQYF
TRBJ2-5 NA TRBV7-2 TRBD2 TGTGCCAGCAGCCTCTGGAGCGGGGAAGAGACCCAGTACTTC CASSLWSGEETQYF
TRBJ2-1 NA TRBV10-2 NA TGCGCCAGCGTTAAGGGGAATGAGCAGTTCTTC CASVKGNEQFF
TRBJ2-1 NA TRBV5-6 NA TGTGCCAGCAGCTCCACAGGGTTTCAGCAGTTCTTC CASSSTGFQQFF